Shown below are 18 T cell receptor beta chains from a single sample sequenced in a study of OX40 agonist ivuxolimab in advanced cancers. Library generation was performed with the immunoSEQ multiplex PCR assay. The table was pulled from immuneACCESS by TCRdb, which kept in-frame rearrangements only. Such tables lose some clones; where checked, under half of the loss comes from unresolved V genes, and the rest has no known cause. The sample table contains around 100,000 clones; only one count was recorded for approximately 92% of them. The ten largest clones represent 0.3% to 0.4% of the sample. The sequences come from CD4+ or CD8+ T cells sorted from blood, collected in a trial of the OX40 agonist ivuxolimab. The receptors shown here come from an adult with an advanced solid tumor such as melanoma, head and neck, liver or kidney cancer.

CDR3 sequence: CASSLELLGTDTQYF. DNA for the CDR3: TGCGCCAGCAGCTTGGAACTACTGGGCACAGATACGCAGTATTTT. The chain combines TRBV5-1 with TRBJ2-3, with unresolved D. Germline loops: CDR1 SGHRS, CDR2 YFSETQ. V was shortened by 0 bases and J by 1 base, with 9 bases between the two germline ends. This CDR3 has 15 amino acids.

The CDR3 loop is CASSSQGGYNEKLFF. Here the CDR3 DNA reads TGTGCCAGCAGCTCCCAAGGGGGTTATAATGAAAAACTGTTTTTT. The V and J genes are TRBV5-4 and TRBJ1-4, with a possible D match to TRBD1 (6 bases). CDR3 length equals 15 residues. With 3 bases removed from V and 4 bases from J, the gap between germline ends came to 13 bases. The germline gives CDR1 SGHNT, CDR2 YYREEE (reference sequence).

CDR3 residues: CAISENREVRSGYTF. CDR3 nucleotide sequence: TGTGCCATCAGTGAGAATAGGGAAGTCAGAAGTGGCTACACCTTC. V gene TRBV10-3 combines with J gene TRBJ1-2, with D uncertain. The ends were cut back, 2 bases at V and 7 bases at J, with 17 bases in the middle. The CDR3 consists of 15 residues. The V gene's germline CDR1 is ENHRY and CDR2 SYGVKD.

V and J are TRBV5-1 and TRBJ2-7; D is ambiguous. Per germline, CDR1 SGHRS and CDR2 YFSETQ. The CDR3 runs to 11 residues. Trimming took 4 bases from V and 7 from J, leaving 9 bases between them. CDR3 residues: CASSPPQEQYF. CDR3 in DNA: TGCGCCAGCAGCCCCCCTCAGGAGCAGTACTTC.

V usage is TRBV10-3 and J usage is TRBJ1-5, with D unclear. The CDR3 has 15 residues. Germline CDR1 is ENHRY and CDR2 is SYGVKD. V was pared by 2 bases and J by 0 bases, with 8 bases between. DNA for the CDR3: TGTGCCATCAGTGAGGGGTTTTCTAGCAATCAGCCCCAGCATTTT. Translation: CAISEGFSSNQPQHF.

This clone was picked up one time. The rearrangement joins TRBV5-4 to TRBJ2-5; D ambiguous. V was pared by 0 bases and J by 1 base, with 7 bases between. This CDR3 region has 14 residues. Germline V gene sequence: CDR1 SGHNT, CDR2 YYREEE (reference sequence). CDR3 bases: TGTGCCAGCAGCTTGGTTTCATCCCAAGAGACCCAGTACTTC. Its protein is CASSLVSSQETQYF.

This chain connects TRBV6-1 to TRBJ1-1; 7 bases agree with TRBD1. J was trimmed by 1 base and V by 5 bases; bases with no gene match: 7. From germline, CDR1 is MNHNS and CDR2 SASEGT. The CDR3 consists of 15 residues. This chain's CDR3 is CASSPRTGRNTEAFF. DNA of the CDR3: TGTGCCAGCAGTCCTAGGACAGGTCGGAACACTGAAGCTTTCTTT.

The rearrangement uses TRBV11-3 and TRBJ1-1, with no clear D. From germline, CDR1 is SGHNT and CDR2 YENEEA. With 0 bases removed from V and 1 base from J, the gap between germline ends came to 3 bases. This CDR3 region has 13 residues. The CDR3 region has the DNA TGTGCCAGCAGCTTAGACAGGAACACTGAAGCTTTCTTT. It translates to CASSLDRNTEAFF.

The chain combines TRBV19 with TRBJ1-3; D remains ambiguous. The CDR3 length is 14 residues. The germline V and J ends were trimmed by 8 bases and 0 bases, with 11 bases remaining between them. Germline V gives CDR1 LNHDA, CDR2 SQIVND (reference sequence). The CDR3 spells CASVDVSSGNTIYF. CDR3 coding DNA: TGTGCCAGTGTGGACGTAAGCTCTGGAAACACCATATATTTT.

The V and J genes are TRBV11-3 and TRBJ2-5, with 10 nucleotides matching TRBD1. Trimming took 1 base from V and 5 from J; bases not matched to a gene: 4. CDR3 length: 15 amino acids. Germline CDR1 is SGHNT and CDR2 is YENEEA. In DNA, the CDR3 is TGTGCCAGCAGCTTAGGACAGGGGGCATGGGAGACCCAGTACTTC. The encoded protein is CASSLGQGAWETQYF.

The rearrangement uses TRBV19 and TRBJ1-5; D is perhaps TRBD1 (5 bases). Germline V gene data show CDR1 as LNHDA and CDR2 as SQIVND (reference sequence). CDR3 length equals 15 residues. The germline V and J ends were trimmed by 7 bases and 1 base, with 14 bases remaining between them. The CDR3 here is CASTPDSWSNQPQHF. CDR3 nucleotides: TGTGCCAGTACACCCGACAGTTGGAGCAATCAGCCCCAGCATTTT.

V and J are TRBV9 and TRBJ1-1; maybe TRBD1 (5 bases). CDR1 and CDR2 from the germline V gene are SGDLS and YYNGEE. The V and J ends lost 4 bases and 4 bases respectively, with 14 bases between them. The CDR3 runs to 14 residues. The CDR3 loop reads CASSSSRGSTEAFF. The CDR3 DNA follows: TGTGCCAGCAGCTCCAGTAGGGGATCCACTGAAGCTTTCTTT.

Here the CDR3 reads CASSLPGLAGETVITDTQYF. Here the CDR3 DNA reads TGTGCCAGCAGCCTACCGGGACTAGCGGGAGAAACAGTAATCACAGATACGCAGTATTTT. The chain has TRBV7-8 and TRBJ2-3; 14 bases map to TRBD2. The CDR3 runs 20 residues. Germline lookup yields CDR1 SGHVS and CDR2 FQNEAQ. V lost 5 bases and J lost 2; bases outside the gene matches: 15.

This clone showed up just a few times. The DNA of the CDR3 is TGTGCCAGCAGCTTATCAGGGGGCGGAATTGGGACCTTC. Amino acids: CASSLSGGGIGTF. V usage is TRBV7-9 and J usage is TRBJ1-2; 8 bases are a match to TRBD1. The germline V gene encodes CDR1 SEHNR and CDR2 FQNEAQ (reference sequence). This CDR3 spans 13 amino acids. V was clipped by 2 bases and J by 14 bases; unmatched bases: 10.

Only one count was recorded for this clone. This chain connects TRBV30 to TRBJ2-3, with D possibly matching TRBD1 (6 bases). Trimming shortened V by 2 bases and J by 2 bases, and 11 bases separated the two germline ends. From germline, CDR1 is GTSNPN and CDR2 SVGIG (reference sequence). The CDR3 is 14 amino acids. Here the CDR3 reads CAWSPGALTDTQYF. The CDR3 nucleotides read TGTGCCTGGAGTCCAGGGGCCCTCACAGATACGCAGTATTTT.

V gene TRBV27 combines with J gene TRBJ2-1; 12 nucleotides match TRBD2. The CDR3 has 14 residues. Per germline, CDR1 MNHEY and CDR2 SMNVEV (reference sequence). Unmatched junction bases numbered 4, after V lost 10 bases and J lost 3 bases. CDR3 sequence (DNA): TGTGCCACCTCGGGACTAGCGGGCTACAATGAGCAGTTCTTC. Translated, it gives CATSGLAGYNEQFF.

This clone was detected only once. V is TRBV28 and J is TRBJ1-2, with 8 nucleotides matching TRBD1. Germline V gives CDR1 MDHEN, CDR2 SYDVKM. The CDR3 length is 15 residues. V was clipped by 4 bases and J by 5 bases; unmatched bases: 9. In nucleotides, the CDR3 is TGTGCCAGCAGTTCCTTTGGACAGGGTGGGTATGGCTACACCTTC. Its translation is CASSSFGQGGYGYTF.

The chain links TRBV19 to TRBJ2-7; perhaps D is TRBD1 or TRBD2 (5 bases each). V was shortened by 4 bases and J by 0 bases, with 16 bases between the two germline ends. This CDR3 region has 16 residues. Germline CDR1 reads LNHDA; CDR2 reads SQIVND (reference sequence). CDR3 DNA sequence: TGTGCCAGTAGTACCCGGGACCGAGGGGCCTCCTACGAGCAGTACTTC. It specifies CASSTRDRGASYEQYF. Drawing the rest from reference TRBV19 and TRBJ2-7, the complete variable domain is DGGITQSPKYLFRKEGQNVTLSCEQNLNHDAMYWYRQDPGQGLRLIYYSQIVNDFQKGDIAEGYSVSREKKESFPLTVTSAQKNPTAFYLCASSTRDRGASYEQYFGPGTRLTVT.